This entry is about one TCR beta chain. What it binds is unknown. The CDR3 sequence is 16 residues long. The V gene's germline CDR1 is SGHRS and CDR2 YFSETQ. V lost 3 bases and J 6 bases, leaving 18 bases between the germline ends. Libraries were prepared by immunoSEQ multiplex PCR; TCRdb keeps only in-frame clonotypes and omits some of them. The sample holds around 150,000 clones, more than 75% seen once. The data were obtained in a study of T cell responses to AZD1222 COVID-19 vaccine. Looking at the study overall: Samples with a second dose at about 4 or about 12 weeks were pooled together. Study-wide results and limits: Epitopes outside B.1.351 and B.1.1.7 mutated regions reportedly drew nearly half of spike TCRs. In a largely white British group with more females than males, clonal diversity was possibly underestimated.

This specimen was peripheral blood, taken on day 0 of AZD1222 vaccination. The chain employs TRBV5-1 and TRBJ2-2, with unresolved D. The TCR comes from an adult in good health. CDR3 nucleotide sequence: TGCGCCAGCAGCTCCCGAGACCACTCCCGGGCCGGGGAGCTGTTTTTT. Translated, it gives CASSSRDHSRAGELFF.